The present entry profiles one T cell receptor (beta chain) with its context. No antigen is known for it. Looked up from germline, CDR1 is MNHNS and CDR2 is SASEGT. The V gene lost 6 bases and the J gene lost 2 bases, with 11 bases spanning the gap. The CDR3 sequence is 14 residues long. The data originate from a study of cytomegalovirus exposure and HLA in healthy donors. Whole-study findings and limits: Accurate prediction of most subjects' HLA-A and HLA-B alleles from TCR beta sequences was reported. Other equally common chains were less clonally expanded than HLA-associated TCR beta chains, a later analysis showed.

The PCR was carried out with 60 Vbeta primers and 13 Jbeta primers. Repertoires were generated with immunoSEQ multiplex PCR, while TCRdb's copy carries only in-frame clones and drops some. Found here are approximately 130,000 clones, about 81% of them singletons; the top ten hold under 6%. This sequence was found in a woman aged 40-49 years in good health and CMV-seropositive. Sequencing input: PBMCs. This rearrangement joins TRBV6-1 to TRBJ1-5; possibly TRBD1 for D (5 bases). The CDR3 nucleotides are TGTGCCAGCAGGAAGACAGACCGCAATCAGCCCCAGCATTTT. Translation: CASRKTDRNQPQHF.